Sequencing of this T cell receptor (beta chain) was carried out in a study of T cell repertoires in cytomegalovirus infection. The wider study: Selected CMV epitopes included recently identified HLA-C-restricted ones as well as well-studied HLA-B-restricted ones. Indicated by public TCR beta signatures were CMV infection and matching HLA type. Study-level findings and limits: Cumulative public TCR beta family frequency identified CMV carriers with the relevant HLA.

Each CDR3 protein is one row after TCRdb ran MiXCR on the reads. The sample yields approximately 730,000 distinct CDR3 sequences, 25% to 35% seen once. This CDR3 has 12 residues. Trimming removed 2 bases at V and 6 bases at J, with 5 bases between. CDR1 is MNHNS, CDR2 SASEGT, per germline. This clonotype was observed many times. Its target is not known. The chain employs TRBV6-1 and TRBJ1-5; D gene uncertain. The receptor was isolated from a human donor in good health (CMV status not recorded). Some clones in this sample may be carry-over from other donors' samples. The source was cultured CD8+ T cells from PBMCs, collected from culture after CMV antigen stimulation. The CDR3 reads CASSEMRQPQHF. The DNA for the CDR3 is TGTGCCAGCAGTGAAATGCGTCAGCCCCAGCATTTT.